This paragraph covers one T cell receptor (beta chain) sequence. This CDR3 is 17 amino acids long. The data were obtained in a study of blood T cell repertoires in COVID-19. At the level of the study: COVID-19 samples from acute and convalescent phases originated in the United States, Italy and Spain.

Participant-reported clinical history was the basis for cohort assignment. Two consecutive negative NP/OP PCR tests, clearance, or resolved symptoms defined Cohort 3 recovery. This table comes from immunoSEQ multiplex PCR, and its TCRdb copy is limited to in-frame clones, with some not included. The table lists about 180,000 clones, roughly 86% of them singletons, with about 9.6% in the top ten. The specimen was PBMCs or T cells enriched from blood (not recorded which). The chain employs TRBV21-1 and TRBJ2-4; TRBD1, the table's D call, lacks a check against the DNA. TRBV21-1 counts as a pseudogene. This clonotype was obtained from a woman between 25 and 40 years old who had recovered from COVID-19. As DNA, the CDR3 is TGTGCCAGCACCATGAATGGTGAAACAAACCTCCCAAACATTCAGTACTTC. Its translation: CASTMNGETNLPNIQYF.